This entry lists 22 T cell receptor beta chains sequenced from one sample in a study of Tregs in tolerant kidney transplant recipients. Repertoires were generated with immunoSEQ multiplex PCR, while TCRdb's copy carries only in-frame clones and drops some. The data show under 100,000 clones, just over 90% seen once. Sequenced sample: CD8+ T cells from blood. Receptors originate from a human donor in good health.

The chain joins TRBV11-2 to TRBJ2-1; no reliable D call. Germline CDR1 is SGHAT and CDR2 is FQNNGV. Trimming took 0 bases from V and 0 from J, leaving 6 bases between them. The CDR3 is made up of 15 amino acids. This CDR3 is CASSLDDGSYNEQFF. For the CDR3, the DNA is TGTGCCAGCAGCTTAGATGATGGCTCCTACAATGAGCAGTTCTTC.

The chain is built from TRBV2 and TRBJ2-1; 11 bases agree with TRBD2. The CDR3 is 14 amino acids. CDR1 and CDR2 from the germline V gene are SNHLY and FYNNEI. The trim removed 6 bases at V and 7 bases at J, leaving 5 bases unmatched. The CDR3 DNA is TGTGCCAGCAGGATAGCGGGGGGGTGGAATGAGCAGTTCTTC. Its protein product is CASRIAGGWNEQFF.

In its sample, this clone was seen a few times. The V call is TRBV2, the J call TRBJ1-1; D possibly corresponds to TRBD1 (6 bases). Per the germline V gene, CDR1 is SNHLY and CDR2 is FYNNEI. This CDR3 region has 16 residues. Trimming shortened V by 4 bases and J by 0 bases, and 15 bases separated the two germline ends. The CDR3 sequence is CASSGWGGLLNTEAFF. The CDR3, as DNA: TGTGCCAGCAGTGGGTGGGGGGGCCTTTTGAACACTGAAGCTTTCTTT. The entire variable domain, with the rest obtained from reference TRBV2 and TRBJ1-1, is as follows: EPEVTQTPSHQVTQMGQEVILRCVPISNHLYFYWYRQILGQKVEFLVSFYNNEISEKSEIFDDQFSVERPDGSNFTLKIRSTKLEDSAMYFCASSGWGGLLNTEAFFGQGTRLTVV.

The chain has TRBV4-1 and TRBJ2-5; 9 bases are a match to TRBD2. CDR3 length: 14 amino acids. Germline V gene data show CDR1 as MGHRA and CDR2 as YSYEKL. V shed 4 bases, J shed 9 bases, and the junction held 9 bases outside the gene matches. Written as DNA, the CDR3 is TGCGCCAGCAGCCCCGCCAGCGGGGGGAAGGCCCAGTACTTC. This sequence encodes CASSPASGGKAQYF.

The rearrangement joins TRBV4-1 to TRBJ2-3; 7 bases fit TRBD2. CDR1 and CDR2 from the germline V gene are MGHRA and YSYEKL. The CDR3 consists of 17 residues. Trimming took 7 bases from V and 0 from J; bases not matched to a gene: 13. CDR3 sequence reads: CASKAGGSTSSTDTQYF. The CDR3 DNA follows: TGCGCCAGCAAGGCCGGCGGGAGCACCTCTAGCACAGATACGCAGTATTTT.

V usage is TRBV27 and J usage is TRBJ2-1; tentatively, D is TRBD2 (5 bases). V was shortened by 6 bases and J by 6 bases, with 18 bases between the two germline ends. CDR3 length: 15 residues. Germline V gene data show CDR1 as MNHEY and CDR2 as SMNVEV (reference sequence). The CDR3 region has the DNA TGTGCCAGCAGAGCCGGGCCCCCCGAGGGCAATGAGCAGTTCTTC. This gives the protein CASRAGPPEGNEQFF.

A note on this clone: Germline is not matched at one junction end, which may reflect a read error. This sample includes further DNA sequences coding for the same CDR3. V is TRBV6-5 and J is TRBJ1-1; D gene ambiguous. Germline CDR1 reads MNHEY; CDR2 reads SVGAGI. This CDR3 region has 14 residues. The CDR3 loop reads CASSYSGGYTEAFF. The CDR3, as DNA: TGCGCCAGCAGTTACTCTGGCGGGTACACTGAAGCTTTCTTT.

This clone has a single count. The rearrangement links TRBV30 to TRBJ1-6; TRBD1 might be the D (5 bases). Per the germline V gene, CDR1 is GTSNPN and CDR2 is SVGIG (reference sequence). The CDR3 sequence is 15 residues long. Between the trimmed V and J ends, which lost 5 bases and 4 bases, there was a span of 15 bases. CDR3 region: CAWFRTNQYNSPLHF. DNA for the CDR3: TGTGCCTGGTTCAGGACAAACCAATATAATTCACCCCTCCACTTT.

The V gene is TRBV27, the J gene TRBJ2-5; D may be TRBD1 (6 bases). Germline V lookup: CDR1 MNHEY, CDR2 SMNVEV (reference sequence). This CDR3 contains 18 residues. V was clipped by 7 bases and J by 2 bases, with 26 bases between them. CDR3 amino acids: CASTALADLGQGQETQYF. The CDR3 nucleotides are TGTGCCAGCACTGCACTCGCCGACCTGGGACAAGGTCAAGAGACCCAGTACTTC.

The CDR3 DNA follows: TGTGCCATAGGACAGGGGAGAACTGAAGCTTTCTTT. Its protein is CAIGQGRTEAFF. This sequence joins TRBV10-3 and TRBJ1-1; TRBD1 aligns across 9 bases. V lost 9 bases and J lost 5; bases outside the gene matches: 4. This CDR3 has 12 amino acids. Germline V gene data show CDR1 as ENHRY and CDR2 as SYGVKD.

The chain joins TRBV4-1 to TRBJ2-3; D call uncertain. Germline loops: CDR1 MGHRA, CDR2 YSYEKL. This CDR3 spans 16 amino acids. Trimming cost V 0 bases and J 2 bases, with 12 bases left between them. The CDR3 coding sequence is TGCGCCAGCAGCCAAGAAGGCAGGCGATACACAGATACGCAGTATTTT. Its translation: CASSQEGRRYTDTQYF.

The chain employs TRBV2 and TRBJ2-7, with a possible D match to TRBD1 (6 bases). The CDR3 is made up of 12 amino acids. Germline V CDR1 and CDR2: SNHLY, FYNNEI. The CDR3 nucleotides read TGTGCTTCCCGGGACATCTCCTACGAGCAGTACTTC. Protein product: CASRDISYEQYF.

This sequence joins TRBV29-1 and TRBJ2-3; 9 nucleotides agree with TRBD1. This CDR3 has 12 amino acids. Germline V gives CDR1 SQVTM, CDR2 ANQGSEA. The ends lost 7 bases at V and 3 bases at J; junction bases unmatched: 2. CDR3 region: CSADRGTDTQYF. DNA of the CDR3: TGCAGCGCGGACAGGGGAACAGATACGCAGTATTTT.

The chain couples TRBV6-5 to TRBJ2-2; weak D call: TRBD2 (6 bases). CDR3 length: 15 amino acids. Trimming removed 4 bases from V and 3 bases from J, with 12 bases in between. CDR1 MNHEY and CDR2 SVGAGI come from the germline V gene. The CDR3 nucleotides are TGTGCCAGCAGTTCGCGGGGTGTAGACACCGGGGAGCTGTTTTTT. It specifies CASSSRGVDTGELFF.

The J gene is TRBJ1-2, the V gene TRBV13, with 7 bases matching TRBD1. V lost 5 bases and J lost 7; bases outside the gene matches: 19. The CDR3 has 17 residues. Looked up from germline, CDR1 is PRHDT and CDR2 is FYEKMQ (reference sequence). The chain's CDR3 is CASSARFRGQDIGGYTF. In nucleotides, the CDR3 is TGTGCCAGCAGCGCCAGGTTCCGCGGACAGGATATCGGTGGCTACACCTTC. The whole variable domain, filled in from reference TRBV13 and TRBJ1-2, reads AAGVIQSPRHLIKEKRETATLKCYPIPRHDTVYWYQQGPGQDPQFLISFYEKMQSDKGSIPDRFSAQQFSDYHSELNMSSLELGDSALYFCASSARFRGQDIGGYTFGSGTRLTVV.

The sample holds one count of this clone. V and J are TRBV7-9 and TRBJ2-7; 11 positions agree with TRBD1. CDR1 is SEHNR, CDR2 FQNEAQ, per germline (reference sequence). J gave up 4 bases and V 5 bases, and 7 bases lay outside the gene matches. This CDR3 region has 15 residues. CDR3 bases: TGTGCCAGCAGCGCTACCGGGACAGGGGGGTACGAGCAGTACTTC. Its translation: CASSATGTGGYEQYF.

The chain combines TRBV29-1 with TRBJ2-7, with D tentatively TRBD2 (6 bases). Germline CDR1 is SQVTM and CDR2 is ANQGSEA. The ends were cut back, 3 bases at V and 1 base at J, with 10 bases in the middle. The CDR3 is 13 residues long. The CDR3: CSVDSSGSYEQYF. CDR3 nucleotides: TGCAGCGTTGATAGTAGCGGATCCTACGAGCAGTACTTC.

The chain combines TRBV29-1 with TRBJ2-1; D is perhaps TRBD2 (6 bases). The V gene's germline CDR1 is SQVTM and CDR2 ANQGSEA. V lost 7 bases to trimming and J lost 6 bases, with 13 bases between them. This CDR3 has 12 residues. The CDR3 DNA is TGCAGCGCTACAGCTAGCGTCAATGAGCAGTTCTTC. This encodes CSATASVNEQFF.

The chain employs TRBV10-3 and TRBJ2-2, with D unresolved. The CDR3 is 11 amino acids. Germline V gives CDR1 ENHRY, CDR2 SYGVKD. The ends were cut back, 10 bases at V and 6 bases at J, with 9 bases in the middle. The CDR3 bases are TGTGCCACCCTCCAGGCCGGGGAGCTGTTTTTT. Protein: CATLQAGELFF.

V is TRBV11-2 and J is TRBJ2-5, with D perhaps given as TRBD1 or TRBD2 (6 bases each). Germline assignment: CDR1 SGHAT and CDR2 FQNNGV. The CDR3 is made up of 12 amino acids. Deletions cut 8 bases from V and 2 bases from J, with 9 bases between. The CDR3 here is CASRGQQETQYF. CDR3 DNA sequence: TGTGCCAGCCGGGGGCAACAAGAGACCCAGTACTTC.

A single count supports this clone. The chain is built from TRBV30 and TRBJ2-3; TRBD1 matches at 9 bases. V was clipped by 2 bases and J by 4 bases; unmatched bases: 10. The CDR3 sequence is 16 residues long. CDR1 and CDR2 (germline): GTSNPN, SVGIG (reference sequence). The CDR3 loop is CAWSTVPGQGSDTQYF. CDR3 bases: TGTGCCTGGAGTACGGTCCCGGGACAGGGATCAGATACGCAGTATTTT.

This chain's CDR3 is CASSPWGEADYEQYF. DNA for the CDR3: TGTGCCAGCAGTCCCTGGGGGGAGGCGGACTACGAGCAGTACTTC. The genes are TRBV27 and TRBJ2-7, with a tentative D call TRBD2 (6 bases). The V end lost 5 bases, the J end lost 3 bases, and 17 bases lay between the germline ends. This CDR3 spans 15 amino acids. Germline V lookup: CDR1 MNHEY, CDR2 SMNVEV (reference sequence).